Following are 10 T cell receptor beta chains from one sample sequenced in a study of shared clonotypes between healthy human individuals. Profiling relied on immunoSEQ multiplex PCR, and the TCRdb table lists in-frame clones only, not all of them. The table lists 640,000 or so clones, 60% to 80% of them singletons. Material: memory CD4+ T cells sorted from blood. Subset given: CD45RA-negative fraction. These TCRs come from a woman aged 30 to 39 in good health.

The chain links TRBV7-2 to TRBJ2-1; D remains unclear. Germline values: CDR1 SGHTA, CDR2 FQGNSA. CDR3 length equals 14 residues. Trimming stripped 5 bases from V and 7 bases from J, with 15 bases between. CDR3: CASSPGGSHNEQFF. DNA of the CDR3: TGTGCCAGCAGCCCCGGTGGTAGTCATAATGAGCAGTTCTTC.

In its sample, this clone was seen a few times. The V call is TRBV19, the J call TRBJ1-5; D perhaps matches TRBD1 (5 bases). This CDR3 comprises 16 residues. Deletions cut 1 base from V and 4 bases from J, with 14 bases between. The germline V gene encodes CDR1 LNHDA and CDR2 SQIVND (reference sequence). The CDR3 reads CASSIGRGSWNQPQHF. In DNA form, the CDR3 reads TGTGCCAGTAGTATAGGCCGGGGGAGCTGGAATCAGCCCCAGCATTTT.

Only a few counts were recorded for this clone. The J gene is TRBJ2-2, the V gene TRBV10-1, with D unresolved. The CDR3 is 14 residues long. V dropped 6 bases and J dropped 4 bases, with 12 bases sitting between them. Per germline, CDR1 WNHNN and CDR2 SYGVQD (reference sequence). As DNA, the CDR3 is TGCGCCAGCAGGCCCAGTAGCATCACCGGGGAGCTGTTTTTT. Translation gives CASRPSSITGELFF.

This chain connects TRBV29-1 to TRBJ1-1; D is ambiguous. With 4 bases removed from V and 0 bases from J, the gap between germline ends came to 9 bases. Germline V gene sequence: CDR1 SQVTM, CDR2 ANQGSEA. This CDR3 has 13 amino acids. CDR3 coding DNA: TGCAGCGTTGTAGGGCCACTGAACACTGAAGCTTTCTTT. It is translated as CSVVGPLNTEAFF. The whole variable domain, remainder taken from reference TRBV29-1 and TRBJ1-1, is SAVISQKPSRDICQRGTSLTIQCQVDSQVTMMFWYRQQPGQSLTLIATANQGSEATYESGFVIDKFPISRPNLTFSTLTVSNMSPEDSSIYLCSVVGPLNTEAFFGQGTRLTVV.

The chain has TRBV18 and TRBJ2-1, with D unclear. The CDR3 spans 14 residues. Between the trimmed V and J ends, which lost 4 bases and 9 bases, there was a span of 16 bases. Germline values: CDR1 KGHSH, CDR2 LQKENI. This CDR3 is CASSQDSRWGEQFF. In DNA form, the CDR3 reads TGTGCCAGCTCACAAGACTCTCGGTGGGGTGAGCAGTTCTTC.

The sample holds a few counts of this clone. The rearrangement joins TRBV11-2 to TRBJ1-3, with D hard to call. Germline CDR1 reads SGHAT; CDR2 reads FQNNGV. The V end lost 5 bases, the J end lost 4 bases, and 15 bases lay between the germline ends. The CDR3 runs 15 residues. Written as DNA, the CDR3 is TGTGCCAGCAGCGAACCTGCTCCGGGGGGAAACACCATATATTTT. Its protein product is CASSEPAPGGNTIYF.

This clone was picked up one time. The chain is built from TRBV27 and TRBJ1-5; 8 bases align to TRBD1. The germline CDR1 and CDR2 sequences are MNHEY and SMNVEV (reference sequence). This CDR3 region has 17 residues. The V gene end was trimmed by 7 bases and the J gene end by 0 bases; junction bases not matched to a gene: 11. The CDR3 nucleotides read TGTGCCAGCAAGCCCGGGACAGGAGTGGCTAGCAATCAGCCCCAGCATTTT. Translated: CASKPGTGVASNQPQHF.

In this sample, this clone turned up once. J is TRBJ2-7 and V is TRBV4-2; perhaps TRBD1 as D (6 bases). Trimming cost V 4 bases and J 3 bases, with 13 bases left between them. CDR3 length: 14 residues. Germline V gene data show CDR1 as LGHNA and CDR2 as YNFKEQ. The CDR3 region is CASSLEIQGYEQYF. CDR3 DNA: TGTGCCAGCAGCCTAGAAATACAGGGCTACGAGCAGTACTTC.

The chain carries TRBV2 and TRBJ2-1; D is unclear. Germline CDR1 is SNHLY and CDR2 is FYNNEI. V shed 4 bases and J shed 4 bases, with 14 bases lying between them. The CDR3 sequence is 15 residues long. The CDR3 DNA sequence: TGTGCCAGCAGTGTAAGGCGGAGTCAATACAATGAGCAGTTCTTC. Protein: CASSVRRSQYNEQFF.

The CDR3 DNA reads as TGTGCCAGCAGTTACGGTCACCAGGGGCAGAGGGGCTACACCTTC. This sequence encodes CASSYGHQGQRGYTF. The chain is built from TRBV6-6 and TRBJ1-2; D perhaps matches TRBD1 (6 bases). This CDR3 is 15 amino acids long. V was pared by 2 bases and J by 8 bases, with 18 bases between. Germline CDR1 reads MNHNY; CDR2 reads SVGAGI (reference sequence).